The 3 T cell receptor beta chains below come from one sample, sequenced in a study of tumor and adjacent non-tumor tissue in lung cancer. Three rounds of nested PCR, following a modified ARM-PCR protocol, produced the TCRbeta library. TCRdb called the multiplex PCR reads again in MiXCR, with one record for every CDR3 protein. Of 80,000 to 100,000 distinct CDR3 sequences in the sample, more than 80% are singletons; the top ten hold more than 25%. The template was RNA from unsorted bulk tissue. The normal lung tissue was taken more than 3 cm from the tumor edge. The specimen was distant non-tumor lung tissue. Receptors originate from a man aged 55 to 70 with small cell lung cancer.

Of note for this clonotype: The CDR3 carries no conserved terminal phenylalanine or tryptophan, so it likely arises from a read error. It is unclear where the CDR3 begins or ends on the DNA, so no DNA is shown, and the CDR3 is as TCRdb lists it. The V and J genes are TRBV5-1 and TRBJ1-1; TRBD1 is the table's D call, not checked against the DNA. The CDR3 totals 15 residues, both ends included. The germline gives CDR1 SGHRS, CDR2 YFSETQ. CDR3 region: CASSLVQGMDTEAFV.

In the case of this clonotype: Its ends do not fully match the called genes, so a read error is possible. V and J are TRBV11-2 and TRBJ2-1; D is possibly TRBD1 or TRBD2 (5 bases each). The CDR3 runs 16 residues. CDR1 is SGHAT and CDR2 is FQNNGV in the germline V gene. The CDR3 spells CASSLIERGSYYELFF. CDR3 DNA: TGTGCCAGCAGCTTAATCGAGAGGGGCTCCTACTATGAGCTGTTCTTC.

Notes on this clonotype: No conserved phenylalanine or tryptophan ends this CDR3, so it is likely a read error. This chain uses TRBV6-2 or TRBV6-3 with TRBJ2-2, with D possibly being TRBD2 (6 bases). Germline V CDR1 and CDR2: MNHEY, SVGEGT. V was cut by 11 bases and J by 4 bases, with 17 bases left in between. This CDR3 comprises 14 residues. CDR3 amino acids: CACKEGERTGELFY. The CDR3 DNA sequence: TGTGCCTGCAAGGAGGGAGAGCGCACCGGGGAGCTGTTTTAT.